This T cell receptor (beta chain) was sequenced in a study of spatial heterogeneity in lung cancer. For the study at large: Detection of beta-chain sequences consistently exceeded that of alpha-chain sequences. An average of more than ten raw reads was observed per unique TCR and UMI combination.

This clonotype was picked up many times. This beta chain represents an off-target read in a library built for alpha chains; its size is of limited meaning. Unique molecular identifiers, one per molecule, were present on every TCR cDNA molecule. Each CDR3 protein gets one entry after TCRdb re-called the 5' RACE reads with MiXCR. There are about 13,000 distinct CDR3 sequences in the sample; 5.2% occur only once, and about two fifths lies in the top ten. CDR3 length: 14 residues. With 6 bases removed from V and 10 bases from J, the gap between germline ends came to 16 bases. Time point defined: sample taken at primary tumor resection. In each case, whole RNA from tumor, nontumor lung or frozen PBMC was sequenced unsorted. Samples came from 72 TRACERx patients with untreated early-stage lung cancer.

This TCR was sampled from a human donor with early-stage non-small cell lung cancer. The source material was lung tumor tissue, sampled at surgery. This chain links TRBV12-3 or TRBV12-4 with TRBJ1-6; D is uncertain. CDR3 sequence: CASSLLGVRSPLHF. The CDR3 DNA sequence: TGTGCCAGCAGCCTTCTTGGGGTTCGGTCACCCCTCCACTTT.